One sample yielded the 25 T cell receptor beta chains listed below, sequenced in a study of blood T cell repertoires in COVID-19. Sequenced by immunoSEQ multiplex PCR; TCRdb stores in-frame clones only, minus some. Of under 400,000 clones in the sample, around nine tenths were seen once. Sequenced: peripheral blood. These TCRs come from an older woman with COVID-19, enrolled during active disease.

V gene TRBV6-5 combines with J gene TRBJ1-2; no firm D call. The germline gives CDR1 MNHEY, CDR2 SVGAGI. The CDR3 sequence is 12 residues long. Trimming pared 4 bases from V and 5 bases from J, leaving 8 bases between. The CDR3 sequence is CASSSDMYGYTF. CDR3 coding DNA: TGTGCCAGCAGTTCCGACATGTATGGCTACACCTTC.

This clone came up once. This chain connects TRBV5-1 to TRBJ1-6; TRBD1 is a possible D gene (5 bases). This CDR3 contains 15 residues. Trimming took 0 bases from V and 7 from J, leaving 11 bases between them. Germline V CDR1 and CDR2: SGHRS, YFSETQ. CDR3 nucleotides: TGCGCCAGCAGCTTGGAGTACAGGTTGAATTCACCCCTCCACTTT. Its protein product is CASSLEYRLNSPLHF.

The CDR3 DNA sequence: TGCGCCAGCAGGCCCACAGGGACGGACAATCAGCCCCAGCATTTT. Translated: CASRPTGTDNQPQHF. The chain recombines TRBV4-1 with TRBJ1-5; possibly TRBD1 for D (6 bases). Trimming left V 6 bases short and J 3 bases short, with 15 bases between. The CDR3 runs to 15 residues. The V gene's germline CDR1 is MGHRA and CDR2 YSYEKL.

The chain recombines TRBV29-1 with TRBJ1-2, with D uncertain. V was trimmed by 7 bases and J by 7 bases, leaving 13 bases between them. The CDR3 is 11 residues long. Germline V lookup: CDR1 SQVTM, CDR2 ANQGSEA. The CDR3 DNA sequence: TGCAGCGCCGTGGAGGGATCTGGCTACACCTTC. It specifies CSAVEGSGYTF.

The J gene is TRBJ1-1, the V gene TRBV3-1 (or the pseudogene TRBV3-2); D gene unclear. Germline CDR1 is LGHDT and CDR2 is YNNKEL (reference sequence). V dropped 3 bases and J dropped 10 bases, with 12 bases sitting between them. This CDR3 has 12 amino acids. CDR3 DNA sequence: TGTGCCAGCAGCCAGGGTCCGGGGTTAGCTTTCTTT. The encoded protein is CASSQGPGLAFF.

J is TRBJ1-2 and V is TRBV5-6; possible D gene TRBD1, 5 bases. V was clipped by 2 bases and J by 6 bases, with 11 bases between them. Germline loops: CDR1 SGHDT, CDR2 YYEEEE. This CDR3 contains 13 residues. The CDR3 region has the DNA TGTGCCAGCAGCTTCCCGGCAGGGAATGGCTACACCTTC. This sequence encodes CASSFPAGNGYTF.

In DNA, the CDR3 is TGTGCCAGCAGGGGCGGGGGGGCCAAGGACGAGCAGTACTTC. Its protein product is CASRGGGAKDEQYF. The chain joins TRBV5-4 to TRBJ2-7; 9 nucleotides agree with TRBD2. The germline V gene encodes CDR1 SGHNT and CDR2 YYREEE (reference sequence). The CDR3 has 14 residues. V lost 5 bases, J lost 5 bases, and 8 bases stayed unmatched.

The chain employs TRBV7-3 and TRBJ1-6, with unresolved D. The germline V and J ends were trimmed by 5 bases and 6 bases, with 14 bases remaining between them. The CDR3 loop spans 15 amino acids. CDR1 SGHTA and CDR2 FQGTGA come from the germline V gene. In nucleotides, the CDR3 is TGTGCCAGCAGCGCCTCAGGAAGTATTAATTCACCCCTCCACTTT. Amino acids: CASSASGSINSPLHF.

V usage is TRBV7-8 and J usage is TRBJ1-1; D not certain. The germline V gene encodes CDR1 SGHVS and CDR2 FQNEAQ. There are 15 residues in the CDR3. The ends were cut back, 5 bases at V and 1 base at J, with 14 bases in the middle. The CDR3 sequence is CASSKPQRQNTEAFF. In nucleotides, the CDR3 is TGTGCCAGCAGCAAACCGCAGCGCCAGAACACTGAAGCTTTCTTT.

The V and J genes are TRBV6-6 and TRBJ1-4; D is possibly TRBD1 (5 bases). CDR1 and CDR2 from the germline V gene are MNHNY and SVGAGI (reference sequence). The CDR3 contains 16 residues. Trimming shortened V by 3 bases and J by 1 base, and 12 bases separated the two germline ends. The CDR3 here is CASSYIAGGTNEKLFF. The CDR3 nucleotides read TGTGCCAGCAGTTATATTGCCGGGGGAACTAATGAAAAACTGTTTTTT.

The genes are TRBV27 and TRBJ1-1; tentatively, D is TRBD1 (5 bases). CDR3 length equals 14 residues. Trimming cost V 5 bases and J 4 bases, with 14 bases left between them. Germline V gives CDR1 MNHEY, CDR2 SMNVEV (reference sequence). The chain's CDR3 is CASSPSTVITEAFF. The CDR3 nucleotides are TGTGCCAGCAGTCCGTCGACAGTTATCACTGAAGCTTTCTTT.

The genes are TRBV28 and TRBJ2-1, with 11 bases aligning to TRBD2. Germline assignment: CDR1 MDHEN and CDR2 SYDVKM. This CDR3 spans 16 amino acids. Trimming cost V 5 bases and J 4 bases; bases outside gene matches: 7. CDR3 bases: TGTGCCAGCAGTGAAACTAGCGGGGGACCGTACAATGAGCAGTTCTTC. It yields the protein CASSETSGGPYNEQFF.

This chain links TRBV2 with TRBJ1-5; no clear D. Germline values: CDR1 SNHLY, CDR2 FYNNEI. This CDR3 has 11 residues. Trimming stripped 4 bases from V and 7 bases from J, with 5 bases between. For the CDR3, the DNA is TGTGCCAGCAGTGGTCCACAGCCCCAGCATTTT. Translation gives CASSGPQPQHF.

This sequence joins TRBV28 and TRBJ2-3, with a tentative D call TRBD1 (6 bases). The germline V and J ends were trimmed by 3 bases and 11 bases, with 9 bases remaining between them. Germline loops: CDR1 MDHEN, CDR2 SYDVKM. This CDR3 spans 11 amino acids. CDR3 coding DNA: TGTGCCAGCAGTTTGGACAGTTTGCAGTATTTT. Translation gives CASSLDSLQYF.

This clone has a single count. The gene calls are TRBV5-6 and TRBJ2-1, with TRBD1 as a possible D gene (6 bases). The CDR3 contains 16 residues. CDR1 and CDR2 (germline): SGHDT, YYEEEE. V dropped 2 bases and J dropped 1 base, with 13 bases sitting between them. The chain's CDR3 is CASSFRDTGSYNEQFF. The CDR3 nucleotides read TGTGCCAGCAGCTTTAGGGACACGGGGTCCTACAATGAGCAGTTCTTC.

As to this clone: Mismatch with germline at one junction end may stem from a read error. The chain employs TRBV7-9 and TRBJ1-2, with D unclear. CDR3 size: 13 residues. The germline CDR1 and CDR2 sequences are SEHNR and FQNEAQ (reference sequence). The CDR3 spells CASSLALGRHDFF. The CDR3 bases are TGTGCCAGCAGCTTAGCGTTAGGGAGACACGATTTCTTC.

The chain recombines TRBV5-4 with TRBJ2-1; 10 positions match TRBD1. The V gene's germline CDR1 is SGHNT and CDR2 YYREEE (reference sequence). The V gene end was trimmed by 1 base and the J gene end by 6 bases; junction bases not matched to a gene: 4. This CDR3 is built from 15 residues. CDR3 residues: CASSLRGQGFNEQFF. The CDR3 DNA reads TGTGCCAGCAGCTTGAGGGGACAGGGGTTCAATGAGCAGTTCTTC.

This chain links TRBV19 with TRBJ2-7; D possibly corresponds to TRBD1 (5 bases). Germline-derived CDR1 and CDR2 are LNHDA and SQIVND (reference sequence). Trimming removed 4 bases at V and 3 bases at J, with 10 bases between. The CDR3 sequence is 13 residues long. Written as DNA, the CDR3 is TGTGCCAGTAGTAATACAAGGGGCTACGAGCAGTACTTC. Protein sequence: CASSNTRGYEQYF.

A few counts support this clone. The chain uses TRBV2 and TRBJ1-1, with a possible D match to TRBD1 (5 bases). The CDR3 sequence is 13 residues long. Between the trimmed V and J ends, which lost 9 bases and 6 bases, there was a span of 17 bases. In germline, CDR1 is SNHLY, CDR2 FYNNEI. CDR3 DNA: TGTGCCAGTACCCAGGGATCCGCCGCTGAAGCTTTCTTT. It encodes CASTQGSAAEAFF.

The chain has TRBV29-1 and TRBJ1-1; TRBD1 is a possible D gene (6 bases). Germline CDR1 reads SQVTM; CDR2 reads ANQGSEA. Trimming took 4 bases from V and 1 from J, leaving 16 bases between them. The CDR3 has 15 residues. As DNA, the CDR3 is TGCAGCGTTGCGCTCTCGGGGGGCCCGAACACTGAAGCTTTCTTT. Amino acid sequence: CSVALSGGPNTEAFF.

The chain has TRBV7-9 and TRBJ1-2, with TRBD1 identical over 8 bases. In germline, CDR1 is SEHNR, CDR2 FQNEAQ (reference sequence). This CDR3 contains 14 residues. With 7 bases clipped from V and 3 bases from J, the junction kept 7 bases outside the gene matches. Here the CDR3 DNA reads TGTGCCAGCACCATGGGGGGACAGGACTATGGCTACACCTTC. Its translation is CASTMGGQDYGYTF.

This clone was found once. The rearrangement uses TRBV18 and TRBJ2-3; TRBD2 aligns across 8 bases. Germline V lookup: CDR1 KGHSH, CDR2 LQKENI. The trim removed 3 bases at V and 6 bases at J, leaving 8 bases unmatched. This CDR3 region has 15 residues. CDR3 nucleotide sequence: TGTGCCAGCTCACCCAGATCGGGGGGGCCCGATACGCAGTATTTT. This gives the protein CASSPRSGGPDTQYF.

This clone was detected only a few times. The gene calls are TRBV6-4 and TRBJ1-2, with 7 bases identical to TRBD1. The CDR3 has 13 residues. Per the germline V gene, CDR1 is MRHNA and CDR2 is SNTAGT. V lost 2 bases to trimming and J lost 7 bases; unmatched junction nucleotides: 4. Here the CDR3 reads CASSDQTGVGYTF. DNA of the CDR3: TGTGCCAGCAGTGACCAAACAGGGGTTGGCTACACCTTC.

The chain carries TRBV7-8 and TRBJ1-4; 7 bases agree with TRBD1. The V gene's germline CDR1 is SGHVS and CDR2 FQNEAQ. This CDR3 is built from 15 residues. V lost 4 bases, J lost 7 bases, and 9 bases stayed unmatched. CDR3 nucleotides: TGTGCCAGCAGCTCGGGACAGATGGGAGGTGAAAAACTGTTTTTT. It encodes CASSSGQMGGEKLFF.

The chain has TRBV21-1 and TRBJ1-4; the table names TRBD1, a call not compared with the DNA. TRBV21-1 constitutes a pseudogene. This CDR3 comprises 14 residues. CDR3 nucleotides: TGTGCCAGCAGCTACGACAGGGGGGGAGAAAAACTGTTTTTT. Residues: CASSYDRGGEKLFF.